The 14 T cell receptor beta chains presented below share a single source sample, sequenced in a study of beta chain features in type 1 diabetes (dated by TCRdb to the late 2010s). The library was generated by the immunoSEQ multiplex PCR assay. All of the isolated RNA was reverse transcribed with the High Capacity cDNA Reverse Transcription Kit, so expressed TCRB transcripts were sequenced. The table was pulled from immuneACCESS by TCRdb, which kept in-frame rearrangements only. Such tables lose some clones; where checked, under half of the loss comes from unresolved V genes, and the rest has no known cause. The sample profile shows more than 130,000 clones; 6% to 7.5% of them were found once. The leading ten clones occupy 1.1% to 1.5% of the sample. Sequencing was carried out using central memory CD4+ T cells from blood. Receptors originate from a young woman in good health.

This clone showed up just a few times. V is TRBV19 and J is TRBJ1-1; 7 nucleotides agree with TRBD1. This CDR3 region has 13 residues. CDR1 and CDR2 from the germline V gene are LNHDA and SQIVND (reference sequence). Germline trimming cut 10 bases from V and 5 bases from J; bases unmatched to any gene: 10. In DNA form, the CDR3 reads TGTGCCATTAAGGGGGCGGAAGGTACTGAAGCTTTCTTT. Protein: CAIKGAEGTEAFF.

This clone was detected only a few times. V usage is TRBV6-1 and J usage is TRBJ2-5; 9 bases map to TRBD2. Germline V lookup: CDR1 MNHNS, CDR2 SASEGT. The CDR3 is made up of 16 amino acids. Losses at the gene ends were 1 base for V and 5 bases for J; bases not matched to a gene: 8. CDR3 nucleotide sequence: TGTGCCAGCAGTGAAGGGAATAGCGGGAGACGGGAGACCCAGTACTTC. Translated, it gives CASSEGNSGRRETQYF.

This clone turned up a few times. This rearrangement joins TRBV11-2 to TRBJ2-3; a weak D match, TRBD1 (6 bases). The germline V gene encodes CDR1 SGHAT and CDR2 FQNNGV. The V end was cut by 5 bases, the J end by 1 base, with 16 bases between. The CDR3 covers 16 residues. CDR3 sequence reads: CASSRLWTARTDTQYF. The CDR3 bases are TGTGCCAGCAGCCGCCTGTGGACAGCTCGCACAGATACGCAGTATTTT.

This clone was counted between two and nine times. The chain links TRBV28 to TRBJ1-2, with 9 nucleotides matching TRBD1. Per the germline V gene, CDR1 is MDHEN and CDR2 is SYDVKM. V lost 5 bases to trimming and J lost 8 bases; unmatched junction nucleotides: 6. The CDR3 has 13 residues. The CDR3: CASSTGTGWGYTF. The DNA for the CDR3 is TGTGCCAGCAGTACCGGGACAGGGTGGGGCTACACCTTC.

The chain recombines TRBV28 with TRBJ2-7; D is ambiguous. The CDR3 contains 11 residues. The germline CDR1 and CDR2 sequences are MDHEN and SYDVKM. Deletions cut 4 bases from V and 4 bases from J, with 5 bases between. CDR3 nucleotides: TGTGCCAGCAGTTCAGATTACGAGCAGTACTTC. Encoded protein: CASSSDYEQYF.

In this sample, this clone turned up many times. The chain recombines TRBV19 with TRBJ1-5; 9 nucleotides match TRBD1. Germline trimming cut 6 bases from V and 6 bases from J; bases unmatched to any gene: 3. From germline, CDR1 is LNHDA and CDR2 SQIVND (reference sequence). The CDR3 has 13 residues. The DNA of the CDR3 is TGTGCCAGTAGCGGGACAGGGAGTCAGCCCCAGCATTTT. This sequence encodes CASSGTGSQPQHF. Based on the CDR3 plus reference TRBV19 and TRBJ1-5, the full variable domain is DGGITQSPKYLFRKEGQNVTLSCEQNLNHDAMYWYRQDPGQGLRLIYYSQIVNDFQKGDIAEGYSVSREKKESFPLTVTSAQKNPTAFYLCASSGTGSQPQHFGDGTRLSIL.

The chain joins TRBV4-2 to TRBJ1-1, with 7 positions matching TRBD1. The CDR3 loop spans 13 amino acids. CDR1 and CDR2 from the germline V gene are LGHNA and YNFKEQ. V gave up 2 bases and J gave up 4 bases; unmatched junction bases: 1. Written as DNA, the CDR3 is TGTGCCAGCAGCCAAACAGGGGCCACTGAAGCTTTCTTT. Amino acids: CASSQTGATEAFF.

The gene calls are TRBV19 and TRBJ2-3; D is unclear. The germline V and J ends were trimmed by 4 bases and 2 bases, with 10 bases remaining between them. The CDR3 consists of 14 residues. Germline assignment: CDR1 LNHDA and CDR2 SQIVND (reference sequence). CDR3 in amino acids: CASSTRIFTDTQYF. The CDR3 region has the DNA TGTGCCAGTAGTACTAGGATATTCACAGATACGCAGTATTTT.

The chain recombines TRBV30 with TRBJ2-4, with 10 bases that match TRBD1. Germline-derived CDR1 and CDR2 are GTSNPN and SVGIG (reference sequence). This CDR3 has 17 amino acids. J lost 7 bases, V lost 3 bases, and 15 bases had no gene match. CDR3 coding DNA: TGTGCCTGGAGCGACAGAGCCTCGACAGGGGGCCTTAACATTCAGTACTTC. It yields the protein CAWSDRASTGGLNIQYF.

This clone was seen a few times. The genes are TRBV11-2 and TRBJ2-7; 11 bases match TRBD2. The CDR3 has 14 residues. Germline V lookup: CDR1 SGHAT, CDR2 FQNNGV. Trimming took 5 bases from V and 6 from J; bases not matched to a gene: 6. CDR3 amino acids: CASSVTSGNPEQYF. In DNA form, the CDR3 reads TGTGCCAGCAGCGTGACTAGCGGGAACCCCGAGCAGTACTTC.

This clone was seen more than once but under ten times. The CDR3: CASSPSRSYNEQFF. CDR3 in DNA: TGTGCCAGTAGCCCTTCCCGCTCCTACAATGAGCAGTTCTTC. The chain couples TRBV19 to TRBJ2-1; D gene uncertain. The CDR3 is 14 residues long. The V gene lost 6 bases and the J gene lost 0 bases, with 9 bases spanning the gap. Per the germline V gene, CDR1 is LNHDA and CDR2 is SQIVND (reference sequence). Supplemented by reference TRBV19 and TRBJ2-1, the full variable domain reads DGGITQSPKYLFRKEGQNVTLSCEQNLNHDAMYWYRQDPGQGLRLIYYSQIVNDFQKGDIAEGYSVSREKKESFPLTVTSAQKNPTAFYLCASSPSRSYNEQFFGPGTRLTVL.

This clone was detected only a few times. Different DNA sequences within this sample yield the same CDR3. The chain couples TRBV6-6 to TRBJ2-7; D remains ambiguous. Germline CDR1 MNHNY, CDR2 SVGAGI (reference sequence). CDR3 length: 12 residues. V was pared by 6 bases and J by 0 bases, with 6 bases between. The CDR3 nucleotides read TGTGCCAGCAGCCCCTCCTCCTACGAGCAGTACTTC. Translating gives CASSPSSYEQYF.

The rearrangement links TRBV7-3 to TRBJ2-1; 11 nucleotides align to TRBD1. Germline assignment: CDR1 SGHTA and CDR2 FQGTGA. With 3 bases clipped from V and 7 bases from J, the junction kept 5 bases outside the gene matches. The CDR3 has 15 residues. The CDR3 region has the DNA TGTGCCAGCAGCTTCGGACAGGGGGCGCGGAATGAGCAGTTCTTC. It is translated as CASSFGQGARNEQFF.

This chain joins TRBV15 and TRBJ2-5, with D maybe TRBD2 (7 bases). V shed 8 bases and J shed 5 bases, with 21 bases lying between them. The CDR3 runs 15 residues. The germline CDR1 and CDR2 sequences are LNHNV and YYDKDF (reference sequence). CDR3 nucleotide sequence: TGTGCCACCGGATCCAGGGGCGGGAGAGGTGAGACCCAGTACTTC. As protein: CATGSRGGRGETQYF.